This T cell receptor (beta chain) was captured by sequencing in a study of OX40 agonist ivuxolimab in advanced cancers. Across the whole study: Patients treated during dose escalation were battling hepatocellular carcinoma, melanoma, renal cell or head and neck cancer. Previous treatment with anti-PD-1, anti-PD-L1 or anti-CTLA-4 therapy was allowed; roughly 40% had received some.

Measured with immunoSEQ multiplex PCR; TCRdb has only the in-frame clones, and not every one. The sample contains more than 15,000 clones, 76% of which appear only once. The CDR3 contains 13 residues. Unmatched junction bases numbered 2, after V lost 5 bases and J lost 5 bases. Looked up from germline, CDR1 is SEHNR and CDR2 is FQNEAQ (reference sequence). In this sample, this clone turned up a few times. The TCR was taken from an adult with an advanced solid tumor such as melanoma, head and neck, liver or kidney cancer. This material consisted of CD4+ or CD8+ T cells sorted from blood, taken in a trial of the OX40 agonist ivuxolimab. The rearrangement links TRBV7-9 to TRBJ2-2; the match to TRBD1 covers 7 bases. CDR3 loop: CASSTQGTGELFF. In nucleotides, the CDR3 is TGTGCCAGCAGCACACAGGGGACCGGGGAGCTGTTTTTT.